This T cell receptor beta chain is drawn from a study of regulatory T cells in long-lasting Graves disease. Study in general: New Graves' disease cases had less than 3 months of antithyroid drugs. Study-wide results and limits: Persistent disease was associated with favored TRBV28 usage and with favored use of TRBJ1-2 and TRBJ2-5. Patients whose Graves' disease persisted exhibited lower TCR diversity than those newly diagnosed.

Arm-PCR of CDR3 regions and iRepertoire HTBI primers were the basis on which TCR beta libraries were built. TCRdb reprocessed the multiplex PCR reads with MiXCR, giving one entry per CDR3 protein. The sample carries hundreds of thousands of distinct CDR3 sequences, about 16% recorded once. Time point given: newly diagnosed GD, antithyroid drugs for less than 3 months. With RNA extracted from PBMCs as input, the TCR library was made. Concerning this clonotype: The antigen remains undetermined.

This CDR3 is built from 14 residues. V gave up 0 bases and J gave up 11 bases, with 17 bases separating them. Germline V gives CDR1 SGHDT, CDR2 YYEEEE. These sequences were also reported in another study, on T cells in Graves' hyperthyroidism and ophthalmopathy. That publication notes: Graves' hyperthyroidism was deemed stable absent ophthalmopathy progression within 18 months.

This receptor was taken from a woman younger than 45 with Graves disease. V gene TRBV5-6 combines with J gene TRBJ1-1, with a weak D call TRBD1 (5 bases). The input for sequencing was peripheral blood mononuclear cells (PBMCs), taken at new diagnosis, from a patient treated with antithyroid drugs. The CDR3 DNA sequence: TGTGCCAGCAGCTTGGCCAAGCCGACAGAGGAGGCTTTCTTT. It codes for CASSLAKPTEEAFF. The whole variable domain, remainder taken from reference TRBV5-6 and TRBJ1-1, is DAGVTQSPTHLIKTRGQQVTLRCSPKSGHDTVSWYQQALGQGPQFIFQYYEEEERQRGNFPDRFSGHQFPNYSSELNVNALLLGDSALYLCASSLAKPTEEAFFGQGTRLTVV.